This TCR beta chain was sequenced during a study of regulatory T cells in long-lasting Graves disease. Overall study results and limits: Favored gene segments in persistent disease were TRBV28, TRBJ1-2 and TRBJ2-5.

As for time point: persistent/refractory GD, antithyroid drugs over 5 years with positive TRAb. Scientists built the TCR library using RNA that was extracted from PBMCs. Peripheral blood, 7.5 to 9.5 milliliters per patient, was collected in EDTA tubes. The V gene's germline CDR1 is SNHLY and CDR2 FYNNEI. The CDR3 totals 14 residues. The trim removed 7 bases at V and 3 bases at J, leaving 8 bases unmatched. Many counts were recorded for this clonotype. Its target is not known. HTBI primers from iRepertoire and Arm-PCR of CDR3 regions yielded the TCR beta libraries. From the multiplex PCR reads, TCRdb called clonotypes with MiXCR, one entry per CDR3 protein. The sample includes a few hundred thousand distinct CDR3 sequences, less than 25% seen only once; the top ten take about a quarter.

This TCR was sampled from a female donor with Graves disease. Here the sequenced sample was peripheral blood mononuclear cells (PBMCs), taken when the disease was refractory, from a patient treated with antithyroid drugs. The chain joins TRBV2 to TRBJ1-2, with TRBD1 identical over 7 bases. CDR3 DNA: TGTGCCAGCACCGAACTTACAGGGGACTATGGCTACACCTTC. Translated: CASTELTGDYGYTF.